These T cell receptor beta chains were read from a single sample in a study of T cells expressing NK-cell markers. TCRdb re-analyzed the 5' RACE reads; it lists each CDR3 protein once, without DNA. This sample's table reports about 260,000 distinct CDR3 sequences. Sequencing used blood T cells: a sorted CD56 or NKG2C T cell subset, CD4+ or CD8+ T cells, or bulk PBMC T cells (not recorded which). The receptors derive from a man between 18 and 35 years old in good health. Both conserved end residues are part of each CDR3. The order of the fields is V gene, J gene, CDR3 protein.

v_gene: TRBV20-1
j_gene: TRBJ2-7
CDR3aa: CSARLGPGEQYF

v_gene: TRBV7-2
j_gene: TRBJ1-2
CDR3aa: CASSSTENYGYTF

v_gene: TRBV6-5
j_gene: TRBJ2-3
CDR3aa: CASSYSPIWAVADTQYF

v_gene: TRBV18
j_gene: TRBJ2-7
CDR3aa: CASSLGPSGSSYEQYF

v_gene: TRBV5-1
j_gene: TRBJ2-7
CDR3aa: CASSPLDGTSYEQYF

v_gene: TRBV5-1
j_gene: TRBJ1-2
CDR3aa: CASSANRGPVSGYTF

v_gene: TRBV6-1
j_gene: TRBJ2-3
CDR3aa: CASSEATGQDTQYF

v_gene: TRBV6-5
j_gene: TRBJ1-6
CDR3aa: CASSYAGPEGHSPLHF

v_gene: TRBV20-1
j_gene: TRBJ2-7
CDR3aa: CSARMSGRGDYEQYF

v_gene: TRBV5-6
j_gene: TRBJ2-5
CDR3aa: CASSSGQLGLSQYF

v_gene: TRBV3-1
j_gene: TRBJ2-1
CDR3aa: CASCSWGGGGSSYNEQFF

v_gene: TRBV5-5
j_gene: TRBJ2-7
CDR3aa: CASSLRLAGSLLGEQYF

v_gene: TRBV29-1
j_gene: TRBJ1-3
CDR3aa: CSVTVGSGNTIYF

v_gene: TRBV5-6
j_gene: TRBJ2-1
CDR3aa: CASSFTANEQFF

v_gene: TRBV7-2
j_gene: TRBJ2-6
CDR3aa: CASSLLKGANVLTF

v_gene: TRBV5-1
j_gene: TRBJ2-5
CDR3aa: CASSLRETQYF

v_gene: TRBV20-1
j_gene: TRBJ2-3
CDR3aa: CSACRTGADTQYF

v_gene: TRBV10-3
j_gene: TRBJ2-1
CDR3aa: CAISPYLGGSYNEQFF

v_gene: TRBV12-3/TRBV12-4
j_gene: TRBJ2-1
CDR3aa: CASRDGPNQFNEQFF

v_gene: TRBV7-9
j_gene: TRBJ2-3
CDR3aa: CASSLGLDGDTQYF

v_gene: TRBV19
j_gene: TRBJ1-2
CDR3aa: CASSQAQGNYGYTF

v_gene: TRBV5-1
j_gene: TRBJ1-5
CDR3aa: CASSLGDSYNQPQHF

v_gene: TRBV29-1
j_gene: TRBJ2-1
CDR3aa: CSVASPRYNEQFF

v_gene: TRBV18
j_gene: TRBJ1-5
CDR3aa: CASSPSAGQPQHF

v_gene: TRBV2
j_gene: TRBJ2-1
CDR3aa: CASSAWSGRSNEQFF

v_gene: TRBV5-1
j_gene: TRBJ2-7
CDR3aa: CASSQTPGTSAGQYF

v_gene: TRBV20-1
j_gene: TRBJ2-5
CDR3aa: CSAHGTERAPAQYF

v_gene: TRBV29-1
j_gene: TRBJ2-7
CDR3aa: CSAAGGSGDYEQYF

v_gene: TRBV7-3
j_gene: TRBJ2-3
CDR3aa: CASSLSSGQLTDTQYF

v_gene: TRBV4-3
j_gene: TRBJ2-1
CDR3aa: CASSQLLAGTNEQFF

v_gene: TRBV7-2
j_gene: TRBJ2-7
CDR3aa: CASSLRQNGVEYF

v_gene: TRBV29-1
j_gene: TRBJ2-3
CDR3aa: CSVRREGGSDTQYF

v_gene: TRBV6-6
j_gene: TRBJ2-5
CDR3aa: CASREGDNRKYF

v_gene: TRBV19
j_gene: TRBJ1-1
CDR3aa: CASSIRGLDEAFF

v_gene: TRBV20-1
j_gene: TRBJ2-1
CDR3aa: CSAIKTSGRAYNEQFF

v_gene: TRBV12-3/TRBV12-4
j_gene: TRBJ1-3
CDR3aa: CASSTALDTIYF

v_gene: TRBV20-1
j_gene: TRBJ2-3
CDR3aa: CSAPDFGGTQYF

v_gene: TRBV6-2/TRBV6-3
j_gene: TRBJ2-7
CDR3aa: CASSYRSRQGGYEQYF

v_gene: TRBV11-2
j_gene: TRBJ2-1
CDR3aa: CASSSLRGVASGFNEQFF

v_gene: TRBV3-1
j_gene: TRBJ2-5
CDR3aa: CASSQQPSGSRETQYF

v_gene: TRBV5-1
j_gene: TRBJ2-6
CDR3aa: CASSLEYGANVLTF

v_gene: TRBV12-3/TRBV12-4
j_gene: TRBJ2-3
CDR3aa: CASSLGIQEGADTQYF

v_gene: TRBV12-3/TRBV12-4
j_gene: TRBJ1-2
CDR3aa: CASSLRWRIGYTF

v_gene: TRBV29-1
j_gene: TRBJ1-1
CDR3aa: CSVEGSSPHMNTEAFF